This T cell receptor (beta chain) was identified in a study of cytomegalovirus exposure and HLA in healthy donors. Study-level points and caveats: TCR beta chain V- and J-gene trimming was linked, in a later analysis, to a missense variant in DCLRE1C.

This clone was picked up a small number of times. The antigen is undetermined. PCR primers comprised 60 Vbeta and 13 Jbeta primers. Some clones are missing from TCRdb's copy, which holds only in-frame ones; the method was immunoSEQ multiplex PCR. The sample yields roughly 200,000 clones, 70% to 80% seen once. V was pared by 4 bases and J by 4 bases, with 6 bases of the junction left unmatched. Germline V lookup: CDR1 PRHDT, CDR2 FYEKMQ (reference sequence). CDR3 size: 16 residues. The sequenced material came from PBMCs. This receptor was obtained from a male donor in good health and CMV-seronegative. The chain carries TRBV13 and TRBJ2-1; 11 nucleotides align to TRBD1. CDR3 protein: CASSSWTGGLYNEQFF. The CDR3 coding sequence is TGTGCCAGCAGCTCCTGGACAGGGGGCTTATACAATGAGCAGTTCTTC.